This T cell receptor beta chain was recovered during a study of HIV-infected patients and healthy controls. Study findings and constraints: With just sixteen HIV-infected individuals processed, the findings' generality was considered strongly limited.

V lost 3 bases and J lost 5, with 16 bases in between. There are 15 residues in the CDR3. The germline gives CDR1 KGHSH, CDR2 LQKENI. All unsorted peripheral T cells were captured because whole blood was used without fractionation. This clonotype was seen at least ten times. The antigen is unknown. 500 ng RNA was reverse transcribed with alpha and beta constant-region primers. Separate chain-specific third strand synthesis with multiplexing indices produced the alpha and beta libraries. Each molecule carried a 12-nucleotide identifier made of two joined random hexamers added before amplification. Each CDR3 protein gets one entry after TCRdb re-called the 5' RACE reads with MiXCR. Of approximately 22,000 distinct CDR3 sequences detected, under 9.5% appear once; the ten largest clones hold approximately 4%.

Material for sequencing was blood. This rearrangement joins TRBV18 to TRBJ2-5, with no clear D. The sequence derives from an adult in good health. The CDR3 DNA reads as TGTGCCAGCTCACCTAAGCTAAGTCCTCCGGAGACCCAGTACTTC. Encoded protein: CASSPKLSPPETQYF.